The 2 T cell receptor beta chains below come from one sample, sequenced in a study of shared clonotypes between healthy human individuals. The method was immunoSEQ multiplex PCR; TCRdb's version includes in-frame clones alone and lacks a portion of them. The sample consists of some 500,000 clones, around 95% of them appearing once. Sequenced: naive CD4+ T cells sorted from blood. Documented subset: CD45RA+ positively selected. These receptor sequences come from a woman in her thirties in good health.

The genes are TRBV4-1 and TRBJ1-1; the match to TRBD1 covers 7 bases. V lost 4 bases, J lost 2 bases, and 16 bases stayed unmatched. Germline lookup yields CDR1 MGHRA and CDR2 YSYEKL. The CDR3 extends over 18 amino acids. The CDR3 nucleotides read TGCGCCAGCAGCCGGGGCCACCTTCCGGGACAGATAAACACTGAAGCTTTCTTT. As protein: CASSRGHLPGQINTEAFF.

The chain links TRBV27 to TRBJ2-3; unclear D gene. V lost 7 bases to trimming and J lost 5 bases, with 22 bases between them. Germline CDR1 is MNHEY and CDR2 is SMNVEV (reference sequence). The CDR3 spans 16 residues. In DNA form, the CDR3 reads TGTGCCAGCACCCTCCAACACCCTCCTCTAGGAGATACGCAGTATTTT. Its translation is CASTLQHPPLGDTQYF.